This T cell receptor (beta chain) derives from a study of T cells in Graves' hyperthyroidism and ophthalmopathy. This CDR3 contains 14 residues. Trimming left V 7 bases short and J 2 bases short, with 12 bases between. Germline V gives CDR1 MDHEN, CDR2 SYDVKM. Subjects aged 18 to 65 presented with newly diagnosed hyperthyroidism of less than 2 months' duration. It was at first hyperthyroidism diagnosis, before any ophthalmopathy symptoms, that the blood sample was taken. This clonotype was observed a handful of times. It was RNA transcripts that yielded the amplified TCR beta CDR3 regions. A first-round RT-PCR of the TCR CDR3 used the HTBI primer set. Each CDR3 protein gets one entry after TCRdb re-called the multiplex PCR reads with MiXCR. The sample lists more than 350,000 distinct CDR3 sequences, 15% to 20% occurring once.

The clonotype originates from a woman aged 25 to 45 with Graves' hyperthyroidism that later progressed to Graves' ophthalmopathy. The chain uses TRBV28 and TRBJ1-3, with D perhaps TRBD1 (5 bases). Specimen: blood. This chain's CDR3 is CASIQGVTGNTIYF. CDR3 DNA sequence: TGTGCCAGCATCCAGGGAGTTACTGGAAACACCATATATTTT.